These 9 T cell receptor beta chains share one sample of origin, sequenced in a study of cytomegalovirus exposure and HLA in healthy donors. Primers: 60 Vbeta forward and 13 Jbeta reverse. The assay was immunoSEQ multiplex PCR, and TCRdb's table has in-frame clones only and misses some. The sample shows 140,000 to 150,000 clones, about 75% of them seen only once. Material: PBMCs. These receptors came from a man aged 60 to 69 in good health and CMV-seronegative.

This clone was detected a few times. The chain joins TRBV7-2 to TRBJ2-3; 9 nucleotides line up with TRBD2. Losses at the gene ends were 5 bases for V and 2 bases for J; bases not matched to a gene: 11. This CDR3 is built from 17 residues. The germline gives CDR1 SGHTA, CDR2 FQGNSA. CDR3 in amino acids: CASSARGWTSDTDTQYF. CDR3 coding DNA: TGTGCCAGCAGCGCCCGCGGGTGGACTAGCGACACAGATACGCAGTATTTT.

This sequence joins TRBV7-2 and TRBJ2-1; D might be TRBD1 (5 bases). The CDR3 totals 16 residues. CDR1 is SGHTA, CDR2 FQGNSA, per germline. V dropped 3 bases and J dropped 1 base, with 13 bases sitting between them. In nucleotides, the CDR3 is TGTGCCAGCAGCTTGAGTGGGGCGTCTTCCTACAATGAGCAGTTCTTC. Translation: CASSLSGASSYNEQFF.

This chain links TRBV19 with TRBJ2-7, with 8 positions matching TRBD1. Germline CDR1 LNHDA, CDR2 SQIVND (reference sequence). Germline trimming cut 7 bases from V and 2 bases from J; bases unmatched to any gene: 16. The CDR3 extends over 17 amino acids. Here the CDR3 DNA reads TGTGCCAGTACCCGACGGGGCCAGACAGGGGACACCTACGAGCAGTACTTC. This gives the protein CASTRRGQTGDTYEQYF.

The chain couples TRBV27 to TRBJ2-4, with 7 bases aligning to TRBD2. CDR1 MNHEY and CDR2 SMNVEV come from the germline V gene (reference sequence). The CDR3 has 14 residues. Unmatched junction bases numbered 2, after V lost 2 bases and J lost 4 bases. The CDR3 DNA reads as TGTGCCAGCAGTTTAGGGGGAGGGAAAAACATTCAGTACTTC. Its protein is CASSLGGGKNIQYF.

The chain has TRBV19 and TRBJ2-7, with D perhaps matching TRBD2 (5 bases). The CDR3 is 14 amino acids. Germline V lookup: CDR1 LNHDA, CDR2 SQIVND (reference sequence). The V and J ends lost 1 base and 6 bases respectively, with 13 bases between them. CDR3 sequence reads: CASSIGRPRGEQYF. The CDR3 DNA reads as TGTGCCAGTAGTATAGGACGGCCACGGGGCGAGCAGTACTTC. The full variable domain, with the rest looked up from reference TRBV19 and TRBJ2-7, is DGGITQSPKYLFRKEGQNVTLSCEQNLNHDAMYWYRQDPGQGLRLIYYSQIVNDFQKGDIAEGYSVSREKKESFPLTVTSAQKNPTAFYLCASSIGRPRGEQYFGPGTRLTVT.

This rearrangement joins TRBV6-5 to TRBJ2-4, with 11 nucleotides matching TRBD2. The CDR3 is 15 amino acids. Germline-derived CDR1 and CDR2 are MNHEY and SVGAGI. V lost 7 bases, J lost 6 bases, and 8 bases stayed unmatched. The CDR3 is CASTVAGGPPNIQYF. The DNA for the CDR3 is TGTGCCAGCACCGTAGCGGGAGGGCCTCCAAACATTCAGTACTTC.

The V gene is TRBV30, the J gene TRBJ1-5, with D unresolved. The CDR3 is made up of 17 amino acids. V shed 2 bases and J shed 0 bases, with 17 bases lying between them. CDR1 and CDR2 (germline): GTSNPN, SVGIG (reference sequence). The CDR3 here is CAWSLRAGLHSNQPQHF. CDR3 nucleotides: TGTGCCTGGAGTTTACGAGCAGGACTGCATAGCAATCAGCCCCAGCATTTT.

The chain has TRBV29-1 and TRBJ2-5; D is perhaps TRBD2 (6 bases). Germline V gene lookup returns CDR1 SQVTM and CDR2 ANQGSEA. Trimming took 4 bases from V and 3 from J, leaving 21 bases between them. The CDR3 is made up of 16 amino acids. Here the CDR3 DNA reads TGCAGCGTTGTCCCTCCAGTCCGTTCGGGGGAAGAGACCCAGTACTTC. Amino acids: CSVVPPVRSGEETQYF.

The chain uses TRBV5-1 and TRBJ2-3; D unclear. V dropped 0 bases and J dropped 0 bases, with 14 bases sitting between them. CDR3 length: 17 residues. The germline CDR1 and CDR2 sequences are SGHRS and YFSETQ. Here the CDR3 DNA reads TGCGCCAGCAGCTTGGATACGGCTTTGACTAGCACAGATACGCAGTATTTT. Amino acids: CASSLDTALTSTDTQYF.